A selection of T cell receptor beta chains follows, all from one sample in a study of T cell responses to AZD1222 COVID-19 vaccine. Assay used: immunoSEQ multiplex PCR; TCRdb lists only in-frame clones, some missing. The sample lists more than 95,000 clones, 82% seen once, with approximately 5% in the top ten. The material sequenced was peripheral blood, taken on day 0 of AZD1222 vaccination. These receptors were obtained from an adult in good health. CDR3s include the opening cysteine and the closing phenylalanine or tryptophan. The order of the fields is D gene, V gene, J gene, clone size, CDR3 DNA, CDR3 protein. D genes are given only for firm matches. Only part of the rows carry a size: once, few, many, or a class if the clone is expanded.

NA	TRBV6-5	TRBJ1-2	NA	TGTGCCAGCAGTTACTCGTCCGGGCAGCCCTATGGCTACACCTTC	CASSYSSGQPYGYTF
TRBD1	TRBV11-2	TRBJ1-6	once	TGTGCCAGCAGCTTAGGACAGGGCGGACCCCTCCACTTT	CASSLGQGGPLHF
TRBD1	TRBV27	TRBJ2-2	once	TGTGCCAGCAGTTTAGATGTCGACAGGGAGAGGTACGGGGAGCTGTTTTTT	CASSLDVDRERYGELFF
NA	TRBV7-2	TRBJ2-7	once	TGTGCCAGCAGCTTAGTAGGCAGGGACACTTACGAGCAGTACTTC	CASSLVGRDTYEQYF
NA	TRBV5-4	TRBJ2-5	NA	TGTGCCAGCAGCTTGGCCCCGGGCCAAGAGACCCAGTACTTC	CASSLAPGQETQYF
TRBD1	TRBV11-2	TRBJ1-3	few	TGTGCCAGCAGCTCCAACCGGGACAGAGGGGAAATTCTTGGCACCATATATTTT	CASSSNRDRGEILGTIYF
TRBD1	TRBV11-2	TRBJ1-1	NA	TGTGCCAGCAGCCTACTACCCGGACAGGGTAGGTGGACTGAAGCTTTCTTT	CASSLLPGQGRWTEAFF
TRBD1	TRBV4-2	TRBJ1-5	NA	TGTGCCAGCAGCCAAACAGGGGGAAATCAGCCCCAGCATTTT	CASSQTGGNQPQHF
NA	TRBV19	TRBJ2-2	NA	TGTGCCAGTATGGGAGGGGTCAGGACAGGCGGGGAGCTGTTTTTT	CASMGGVRTGGELFF
TRBD2	TRBV5-1	TRBJ2-1	NA	TGCGCCAGCAGCTTGGGCCGGGGGGGCCTGCCCTACAATGAGCAGTTCTTC	CASSLGRGGLPYNEQFF
TRBD2	TRBV7-2	TRBJ2-5	NA	TGTGCCAGCAGCTTAAGGACTAGCGGGGGGGCGGAGACCCAGTACTTC	CASSLRTSGGAETQYF
NA	TRBV12-2	TRBJ2-7	NA	TGTGCAAGTCGCTTAGCGCCGGGACAGGGGATGTACTTC	CASRLAPGQGMYF
NA	TRBV12-3/TRBV12-4	TRBJ1-1	NA	TGTGCCAGCAGTTTTTTCGTTACCTCTGAAGCTTTCTTT	CASSFFVTSEAFF
TRBD1	TRBV6-2/TRBV6-3	TRBJ2-1	NA	TGTGCCAGCAGTACGGGGACAGGGAACAATGAGCAGTTCTTC	CASSTGTGNNEQFF
NA	TRBV28	TRBJ2-7	NA	TGTGCCAGCAGTCGCAGCTACGAGCAGTACTTC	CASSRSYEQYF
TRBD1	TRBV5-1	TRBJ2-7	NA	TGCGCCAGCAGCATCGCCGGGACAGGGTCGCATCTGATATACGAGCAGTACTTC	CASSIAGTGSHLIYEQYF
TRBD1	TRBV11-2	TRBJ1-4	NA	TGTGCCAGCAGCTTAGGACAGGGTAGTGAAAAACTGTTTTTT	CASSLGQGSEKLFF
NA	TRBV5-4	TRBJ2-5	NA	TGTGCCAGCAGCTTACCTAAAGAGACCCAGTACTTC	CASSLPKETQYF
NA	TRBV25-1	TRBJ1-2	NA	TGTGCCAGCAGTGAATGGGTAGGAGATGGCTACACCTTC	CASSEWVGDGYTF
NA	TRBV6-5	TRBJ1-2	NA	TGTGCCAGCAGTTACTCGCAAACAGTACATCGTGGCTACACCTTC	CASSYSQTVHRGYTF
TRBD1	TRBV11-2	TRBJ2-2	NA	TGTGCCAGCAGCAACACCGGGACAGCGAGCGGGGAGCTGTTTTTT	CASSNTGTASGELFF
TRBD1	TRBV4-3	TRBJ1-5	NA	TGCGCCAGCAGCCAAGATTTGGAGGGGGCCAGCAATCAGCCCCAGCATTTT	CASSQDLEGASNQPQHF
NA	TRBV19	TRBJ1-2	NA	TGTGCCAGTAGTATAGATCCCCGACAGGAAGGAACCTATGGCTACACCTTC	CASSIDPRQEGTYGYTF
NA	TRBV6-1	TRBJ2-7	NA	TGTGCCAGCAGTGAAGCAGGCCCTACCTACGAGCAGTACTTC	CASSEAGPTYEQYF
TRBD1	TRBV5-1	TRBJ2-7	NA	TGCGCCAGCAGCTTGGTCGGGACAGGCGAGCAGTACTTC	CASSLVGTGEQYF
NA	TRBV9	TRBJ1-1	NA	TGTGCCAGCAGCGCCCGTGGGACCGAGAACACTGAAGCTTTCTTT	CASSARGTENTEAFF
NA	TRBV27	TRBJ2-2	NA	TGTGCCAGCAGTTTCCTGAACACCGGGGAGCTGTTTTTT	CASSFLNTGELFF
TRBD2	TRBV7-2	TRBJ2-7	NA	TGTGCCAGCAGCTTAGACAGCGGGGGGGCTTCCTACGAGCAGTACTTC	CASSLDSGGASYEQYF
TRBD2	TRBV7-9	TRBJ2-7	NA	TGTGCCAGCAGCTTCGGGACTAGCGGGGGTGCCGGCGAGCAGTACTTC	CASSFGTSGGAGEQYF
NA	TRBV11-2	TRBJ1-1	NA	TGTGCCAGCACCCGGGCAGGTGGGGTCAAGAACACTGAAGCTTTCTTT	CASTRAGGVKNTEAFF
NA	TRBV20-1	TRBJ2-1	NA	TGCAGTGCTAGTACGGGCGGGGTCTACAATGAGCAGTTCTTC	CSASTGGVYNEQFF
NA	TRBV6-5	TRBJ2-5	NA	TGTGCCAGCAGGGGGTGGGTGGAGACCCAGTACTTC	CASRGWVETQYF
NA	TRBV5-1	TRBJ2-5	NA	TGCGCCAGCAGCTTGGGTACAGGGGAGACCCAGTACTTC	CASSLGTGETQYF
TRBD1	TRBV30	TRBJ1-1	NA	TGTGCCTGGAGGATCAGGGGGAGAGGCACTGAAGCTTTCTTT	CAWRIRGRGTEAFF
TRBD1	TRBV3-1/TRBV3-2	TRBJ1-2	NA	TGTGCCAGCAGCTTTGGCGGGACAGAGAGTCTATATGGCTACACCTTC	CASSFGGTESLYGYTF
TRBD1	TRBV5-4	TRBJ1-1	once	TGTGCCAGCAGCTCGGGACAGGGGTGGGACACTGAAGCTTTCTTT	CASSSGQGWDTEAFF
NA	TRBV5-4	TRBJ2-5	NA	TGTGCCAGCAGCTTGCAGGCAGGGTCCCAAGAGACCCAGTACTTC	CASSLQAGSQETQYF
NA	TRBV3-1/TRBV3-2	TRBJ2-2	NA	TGTGCCAGCAGCGCCGAGGGCCTGTCCAGGGGAGGCACCGGGGAGCTGTTTTTT	CASSAEGLSRGGTGELFF
NA	TRBV7-2	TRBJ1-5	once	TGTGCCAGCAGCGAAGGGAGCTTAAATCAGCCCCAGCATTTT	CASSEGSLNQPQHF
NA	TRBV4-3	TRBJ2-3	NA	TGCGCCAGCAGCCAAACAGGGCTAGATACAGATACGCAGTATTTT	CASSQTGLDTDTQYF
TRBD1	TRBV19	TRBJ1-4	NA	TGTGCCAGTAGTAGTAGGGTGGCCAGGGGGACGAATGAAAAACTGTTTTTT	CASSSRVARGTNEKLFF
NA	TRBV7-3	TRBJ2-1	NA	TGTGCCAGCAGCTTAGGAGGGGGTAATGAGCAGTTCTTC	CASSLGGGNEQFF
TRBD1	TRBV5-1	TRBJ2-7	NA	TGCGCCAGCAGCCATGCACTGGGGACAGGGCCCTACGAGCAGTACTTC	CASSHALGTGPYEQYF
NA	TRBV13	TRBJ2-1	NA	TGTGCCAGCAGCTTAGCCGGTTCTCCCTCCTACAATGAGCAGTTCTTC	CASSLAGSPSYNEQFF
TRBD1	TRBV19	TRBJ1-2	NA	TGTGCCAGTGAGGGACAGGGAAAGGGCTACACCTTC	CASEGQGKGYTF
NA	TRBV10-1	TRBJ1-5	NA	TGCGCCAGCAGTGAGGGGCAGTTACCGGGCGAGCCCCAGCATTTT	CASSEGQLPGEPQHF
TRBD1	TRBV6-2/TRBV6-3	TRBJ1-6	NA	TGTGCCAGCAGTCCCCGGGACAGGGACTCTTTCTATAATTCACCCCTCCACTTT	CASSPRDRDSFYNSPLHF
TRBD1	TRBV9	TRBJ2-7	NA	TGTGCCAGCAGCGTAGCCCCGACAGGGGTGATGGGCGAGCAGTACTTC	CASSVAPTGVMGEQYF
NA	TRBV18	TRBJ1-3	few	TGTGCCAGCTCACCACTAATGGTATCCGGAAACACCATATATTTT	CASSPLMVSGNTIYF
NA	TRBV7-2	TRBJ1-3	NA	TGTGCCAGCAGCATCAGGGTTGGAAACACCATATATTTT	CASSIRVGNTIYF
NA	TRBV7-2	TRBJ2-5	NA	TGTGCCAGCAGCTTATTACCTCCAGAGACCCAGTACTTC	CASSLLPPETQYF
NA	TRBV6-2/TRBV6-3	TRBJ1-1	NA	TGTGCCAGCAGTTTCAGCGGGGACACTGAAGCTTTCTTT	CASSFSGDTEAFF
NA	TRBV11-2	TRBJ2-2	NA	TGTGCCAGCAGCTTGTTAGAGAGCACCGGGGAGCTGTTTTTT	CASSLLESTGELFF
NA	TRBV4-1	TRBJ1-1	NA	TGCGCCAGCAGCCAAGGGGGCGATTTGACTGAAGCTTTCTTT	CASSQGGDLTEAFF